This is a list of T cell receptor beta chains from one sample in a study of blood T cell repertoires in COVID-19. Here immunoSEQ multiplex PCR was the method, and the copy in TCRdb shows in-frame clones only, minus some. Among some 130,000 clones listed, approximately 80% were seen once. Sequenced material: PBMCs or T cells enriched from blood (not recorded which). All receptors derive from a woman in her forties or fifties who had recovered from COVID-19. The CDR3 runs from the conserved cysteine through the conserved F or W. Fields, in order: J gene, V gene, CDR3 protein.

j_gene: TRBJ1-1
v_gene: TRBV9
CDR3aa: CASSVEGVRSTEAFF

j_gene: TRBJ2-2
v_gene: TRBV19
CDR3aa: CASSVDRGDTGELFF

j_gene: TRBJ2-7
v_gene: TRBV6-5
CDR3aa: CASIEGTGTYEQYF

j_gene: TRBJ2-7
v_gene: TRBV27
CDR3aa: CASKTSGSYEQYF

j_gene: TRBJ1-2
v_gene: TRBV24-1
CDR3aa: CATSDPRGSPIYTF

j_gene: TRBJ1-2
v_gene: TRBV13
CDR3aa: CASSLGRGVYGYTF

j_gene: TRBJ1-6
v_gene: TRBV5-5
CDR3aa: CASSLRDLNNSPLHF

j_gene: TRBJ1-1
v_gene: TRBV19
CDR3aa: CASSIARAVKDTEAFF

j_gene: TRBJ2-1
v_gene: TRBV11-2
CDR3aa: CASSPNRANEQFF

j_gene: TRBJ1-5
v_gene: TRBV11-1
CDR3aa: CASKAFGSSNQPQHF

j_gene: TRBJ2-1
v_gene: TRBV5-1
CDR3aa: CASIAGSLAGGNEQFF

j_gene: TRBJ1-2
v_gene: TRBV28
CDR3aa: CASSSYGQASYGYTF

j_gene: TRBJ2-5
v_gene: TRBV6-5
CDR3aa: CASSYGRTSETQYF

j_gene: TRBJ2-3
v_gene: TRBV7-9
CDR3aa: CASSLGLAGTDTQYF

j_gene: TRBJ2-3
v_gene: TRBV12-5
CDR3aa: CASGSRSTDTQYF

j_gene: TRBJ1-2
v_gene: TRBV11-2
CDR3aa: CASSLDQGSGYTF

j_gene: TRBJ1-3
v_gene: TRBV5-8
CDR3aa: CASSPRQGSGNTIYF

j_gene: TRBJ1-2
v_gene: TRBV7-9
CDR3aa: CASSPQETSYGYTF

j_gene: TRBJ1-1
v_gene: TRBV27
CDR3aa: CASSGTPNTEAFF

j_gene: TRBJ2-7
v_gene: TRBV28
CDR3aa: CASRTGNYEQYF

j_gene: TRBJ2-1
v_gene: TRBV28
CDR3aa: CASSSVLNSINNEQFF

j_gene: TRBJ2-7
v_gene: TRBV5-1
CDR3aa: CASSPNRGQAYEQYF

j_gene: TRBJ1-6
v_gene: TRBV27
CDR3aa: CASSLARADSPLHF

j_gene: TRBJ2-1
v_gene: TRBV5-4
CDR3aa: CASSPGTPVVVF

j_gene: TRBJ1-5
v_gene: TRBV2
CDR3aa: CASSEAQTGAQQPQHF

j_gene: TRBJ1-5
v_gene: TRBV5-1
CDR3aa: CASSLDPGDSNQPQHF

j_gene: TRBJ1-2
v_gene: TRBV15
CDR3aa: CATSSTGVGGYTF

j_gene: TRBJ2-7
v_gene: TRBV30
CDR3aa: CAFSPAGTYEQYF

j_gene: TRBJ1-1
v_gene: TRBV19
CDR3aa: CASRDTRHTEAFF

j_gene: TRBJ1-3
v_gene: TRBV9
CDR3aa: CASSGGRGMNTIYF

j_gene: TRBJ2-1
v_gene: TRBV5-1
CDR3aa: CASSSTANNEQFF

j_gene: TRBJ1-2
v_gene: TRBV7-9
CDR3aa: CASSRSDSSGYTF

j_gene: TRBJ1-4
v_gene: TRBV18
CDR3aa: CASSPSPGGEKLFF

j_gene: TRBJ2-2
v_gene: TRBV12-3/TRBV12-4
CDR3aa: CASRRQFGELFF

j_gene: TRBJ2-5
v_gene: TRBV28
CDR3aa: CASRYQETQYF

j_gene: TRBJ1-2
v_gene: TRBV4-2
CDR3aa: CASSQETSANYGYTF

j_gene: TRBJ1-6
v_gene: TRBV7-9
CDR3aa: CASSLDSYNSPLHF

j_gene: TRBJ1-3
v_gene: TRBV29-1
CDR3aa: CSVDQGTGGDTIYF

j_gene: TRBJ2-5
v_gene: TRBV6-1
CDR3aa: CASSEGNSKETQYF

j_gene: TRBJ1-2
v_gene: TRBV5-6
CDR3aa: CASSLAGQGAQGYTF

j_gene: TRBJ1-1
v_gene: TRBV29-1
CDR3aa: CSTRTDEWDLF

j_gene: TRBJ2-1
v_gene: TRBV12-3/TRBV12-4
CDR3aa: CASRRSDNEQFF

j_gene: TRBJ2-7
v_gene: TRBV30
CDR3aa: CAWRPRDRVYEQYF

j_gene: TRBJ2-2
v_gene: TRBV19
CDR3aa: CASSIGAGASWNTGELFF

j_gene: TRBJ1-1
v_gene: TRBV7-9
CDR3aa: CASSSDRAMNTEAFF

j_gene: TRBJ1-1
v_gene: TRBV19
CDR3aa: CASKLAAQNTEAFF